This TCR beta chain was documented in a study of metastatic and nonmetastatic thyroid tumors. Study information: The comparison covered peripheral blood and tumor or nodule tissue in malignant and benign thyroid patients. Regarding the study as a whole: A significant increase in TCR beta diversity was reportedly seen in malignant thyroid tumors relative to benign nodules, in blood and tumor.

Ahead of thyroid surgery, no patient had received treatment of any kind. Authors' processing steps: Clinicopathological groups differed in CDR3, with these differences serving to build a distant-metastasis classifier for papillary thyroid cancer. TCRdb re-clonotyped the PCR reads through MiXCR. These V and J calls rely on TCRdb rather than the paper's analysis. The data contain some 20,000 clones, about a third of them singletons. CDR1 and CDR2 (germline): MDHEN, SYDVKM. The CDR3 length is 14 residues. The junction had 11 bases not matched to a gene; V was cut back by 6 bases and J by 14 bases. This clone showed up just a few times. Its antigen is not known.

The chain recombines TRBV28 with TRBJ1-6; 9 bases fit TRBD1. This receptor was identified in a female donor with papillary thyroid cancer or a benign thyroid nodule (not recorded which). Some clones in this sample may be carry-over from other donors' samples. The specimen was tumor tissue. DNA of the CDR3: TGTGCCAGCAGCTCCCGGGACAGGGCTTGGGCCCTCCACTTT. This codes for CASSSRDRAWALHF.